Below, 27 T cell receptor beta chains from the same sample are listed, as sequenced in a study of T cells in localized non-small cell lung cancer. Produced via immunoSEQ multiplex PCR; TCRdb's table is partial and in-frame only. The data show around 39,000 clones, over 70% seen once. The specimen comprised peripheral blood, sampled before any cancer treatment. Receptors were obtained from a woman aged 35 to 75 with stage I lung adenocarcinoma.

Note on this clone: The junction does not match germline at one end; this may be a read error. The chain is built from TRBV18 and TRBJ2-3, with TRBD2 identical over 9 bases. Germline V gene data show CDR1 as KGHSH and CDR2 as LQKENI. The CDR3 length is 13 residues. The CDR3 spells CASSPRAGGPEEF. CDR3 nucleotides: TGTGCCAGCTCACCACGGGCGGGAGGGCCAGAGGAATTT. The full variable domain, in which reference TRBV18 and TRBJ2-3 provide the parts outside the CDR3, is NAGVMQNPRHLVRRRGQEARLRCSPMKGHSHVYWYRQLPEEGLKFMVYLQKENIIDESGMPKERFSAEFPKEGPSILRIQQVVRGDSAAYFCASSPRAGGPEEFGPGTRLTVL.

This sequence joins TRBV19 and TRBJ1-1; D not resolved. Germline assignment: CDR1 LNHDA and CDR2 SQIVND (reference sequence). The CDR3 runs 13 residues. Trimming shortened V by 4 bases and J by 3 bases, and 9 bases separated the two germline ends. The CDR3 nucleotides are TGTGCCAGTAGTAGCCGGATAGACACTGAAGCTTTCTTT. Encoded protein: CASSSRIDTEAFF.

V gene TRBV28 combines with J gene TRBJ1-1; 10 bases map to TRBD1. This CDR3 comprises 15 residues. Trimming cost V 5 bases and J 4 bases; bases outside gene matches: 7. Germline CDR1 is MDHEN and CDR2 is SYDVKM. CDR3 residues: CASSNRDRGPTEAFF. The DNA for the CDR3 is TGTGCCAGCAGTAATCGGGACAGGGGCCCCACTGAAGCTTTCTTT.

The rearrangement links TRBV5-6 to TRBJ2-5, with a tentative D call TRBD1 (6 bases). Germline V CDR1 and CDR2: SGHDT, YYEEEE. This CDR3 comprises 14 residues. V lost 4 bases and J 2 bases, leaving 12 bases between the germline ends. CDR3 DNA: TGTGCCAGCAGCACCCAAAGGGGGCAAGAGACCCAGTACTTC. It is translated as CASSTQRGQETQYF.

This rearrangement joins TRBV5-6 to TRBJ2-3; no definite D call. The V and J ends lost 0 bases and 2 bases respectively, with 16 bases between them. This CDR3 contains 17 residues. CDR1 is SGHDT, CDR2 YYEEEE, per germline. Here the CDR3 reads CASSLEFVGITTDTQYF. The CDR3 DNA reads TGTGCCAGCAGCTTGGAATTCGTGGGGATAACCACAGATACGCAGTATTTT.

V is TRBV9 and J is TRBJ1-1, with D unclear. Trimming removed 1 base at V and 1 base at J, with 8 bases between. This CDR3 contains 14 residues. CDR1 SGDLS and CDR2 YYNGEE come from the germline V gene. The CDR3 DNA reads as TGTGCCAGCAGCGTATATGACACGAACACTGAAGCTTTCTTT. Residues: CASSVYDTNTEAFF.

The count of this clone is one. This chain uses TRBV2 with TRBJ1-1; the match to TRBD1 covers 10 bases. From germline, CDR1 is SNHLY and CDR2 FYNNEI. The CDR3 loop spans 15 amino acids. Trimming at V came to 10 bases and at J to 1 base, leaving 9 bases not matched to a gene. DNA for the CDR3: TGTGCCAATCTAGAAGGACAGGGGGGGAACACTGAAGCTTTCTTT. Residues: CANLEGQGGNTEAFF.

CDR3 amino acids: CASSQGPAASGNEQFF. The CDR3 DNA reads TGTGCCAGCAGCCAAGGGCCGGCGGCTAGCGGCAATGAGCAGTTCTTC. V is TRBV7-8 and J is TRBJ2-1, with 7 bases that match TRBD2. Looked up from germline, CDR1 is SGHVS and CDR2 is FQNEAQ. J was trimmed by 6 bases and V by 5 bases; bases with no gene match: 13. This CDR3 has 16 residues.

The chain is built from TRBV2 and TRBJ2-6; D is uncertain. Trimming took off 4 bases at V and 0 bases at J, with 10 bases between the two ends. There are 16 residues in the CDR3. Germline V gene sequence: CDR1 SNHLY, CDR2 FYNNEI. The CDR3 protein is CASSGGRSSGANVLTF. The DNA for the CDR3 is TGTGCCAGCAGTGGTGGCCGTTCCTCTGGGGCCAACGTCCTGACTTTC. Variable domain in full (rest from reference TRBV2 and TRBJ2-6): EPEVTQTPSHQVTQMGQEVILRCVPISNHLYFYWYRQILGQKVEFLVSFYNNEISEKSEIFDDQFSVERPDGSNFTLKIRSTKLEDSAMYFCASSGGRSSGANVLTFGAGSRLTVL.

The rearrangement joins TRBV9 to TRBJ2-6; D perhaps matches TRBD2 (6 bases). CDR3 length: 18 residues. CDR1 and CDR2 (germline): SGDLS, YYNGEE. V was clipped by 3 bases and J by 0 bases, with 16 bases between them. CDR3 DNA: TGTGCCAGCAGCGCGCCCCGGGGGACTTTCTCTGGGGCCAACGTCCTGACTTTC. Translated, it gives CASSAPRGTFSGANVLTF.

This chain connects TRBV27 to TRBJ2-5; no clear D gene. The V gene's germline CDR1 is MNHEY and CDR2 SMNVEV (reference sequence). The CDR3 loop spans 14 amino acids. V was pared by 5 bases and J by 7 bases, with 17 bases between. This CDR3 reads CASSPPRVPPTQYF. The CDR3 nucleotides are TGTGCCAGCAGTCCACCAAGGGTCCCCCCGACCCAGTACTTC.

This chain connects TRBV28 to TRBJ1-3; D remains ambiguous. Germline CDR1 reads MDHEN; CDR2 reads SYDVKM. The CDR3 has 13 amino acids. V was trimmed by 4 bases and J by 0 bases, leaving 4 bases between them. The CDR3 here is CASSSHSGNTIYF. The CDR3 region has the DNA TGTGCCAGCAGTTCTCACTCTGGAAACACCATATATTTT. The full variable domain, rest sourced from reference TRBV28 and TRBJ1-3, is DVKVTQSSRYLVKRTGEKVFLECVQDMDHENMFWYRQDPGLGLRLIYFSYDVKMKEKGDIPEGYSVSREKKERFSLILESASTNQTSMYLCASSSHSGNTIYFGEGSWLTVV.

Written as DNA, the CDR3 is TGTGCCACACTGAGTGGGACTGAAGCTTTCTTT. Protein: CATLSGTEAFF. This rearrangement joins TRBV28 to TRBJ1-1, with D unclear. The germline V gene has CDR1 MDHEN and CDR2 SYDVKM. The CDR3 consists of 11 residues. Deletions cut 10 bases from V and 5 bases from J, with 11 bases between.

The V and J genes are TRBV19 and TRBJ1-1; the match to TRBD1 covers 10 bases. V shed 8 bases, J shed 4 bases, and the junction held 7 bases outside the gene matches. The CDR3 covers 14 residues. Germline V gene data show CDR1 as LNHDA and CDR2 as SQIVND (reference sequence). DNA for the CDR3: TGTGCCAGTCGTAGACAGGGGGCAAGCACTGAAGCTTTCTTT. It translates to CASRRQGASTEAFF.

The gene calls are TRBV4-2 and TRBJ1-2, with D tentatively TRBD1 (5 bases). The CDR3 extends over 15 amino acids. Trimming took 3 bases from V and 0 from J, leaving 11 bases between them. The germline V gene has CDR1 LGHNA and CDR2 YNFKEQ. The CDR3 spells CASSQVTETNYGYTF. The CDR3 DNA sequence: TGTGCCAGCAGCCAGGTGACAGAGACTAACTATGGCTACACCTTC.

This rearrangement joins TRBV4-1 to TRBJ2-1, with D possibly TRBD2 on 6 matching bases. V was cut by 3 bases and J by 2 bases, with 8 bases left in between. Germline V gene lookup returns CDR1 MGHRA and CDR2 YSYEKL. The CDR3 covers 14 residues. The CDR3, as DNA: TGCGCCAGCAGCCACCGGGGGACCTACAATGAGCAGTTCTTC. Its protein product is CASSHRGTYNEQFF.

V and J are TRBV30 and TRBJ1-5, with D hard to call. CDR3 length: 16 residues. Germline V gene data show CDR1 as GTSNPN and CDR2 as SVGIG (reference sequence). Trimming shortened V by 0 bases and J by 0 bases, and 12 bases separated the two germline ends. This CDR3 is CAWSVGADYSNQPQHF. In DNA form, the CDR3 reads TGTGCCTGGAGTGTAGGAGCGGACTATAGCAATCAGCCCCAGCATTTT.

This clone was counted only a few times. The V and J genes are TRBV11-2 and TRBJ1-3, with D possibly matching TRBD1 (6 bases). The CDR3 is 16 amino acids. The germline CDR1 and CDR2 sequences are SGHAT and FQNNGV. The V end lost 2 bases, the J end lost 1 base, and 12 bases lay between the germline ends. The CDR3 loop is CASSLRGLGSGNTIYF. In DNA, the CDR3 is TGTGCCAGCAGCTTAAGGGGGTTAGGGTCTGGAAACACCATATATTTT.

This clone was seen just once. V usage is TRBV7-2 and J usage is TRBJ2-3; D call uncertain. There are 10 residues in the CDR3. V gave up 2 bases and J gave up 7 bases, with 1 base separating them. Germline loops: CDR1 SGHTA, CDR2 FQGNSA. For the CDR3, the DNA is TGTGCCAGCAGCTTATATACGCAGTATTTT. As protein: CASSLYTQYF.

J is TRBJ2-2 and V is TRBV29-1; the match to TRBD1 covers 10 bases. The V segment lost 6 bases and the J segment 5 bases; nucleotides outside the gene matches: 6. The CDR3 runs to 14 residues. From germline, CDR1 is SQVTM and CDR2 ANQGSEA. CDR3 sequence (DNA): TGCAGCGTGAAGACAGGGGGCGGAACCGGGGAGCTGTTTTTT. Translating gives CSVKTGGGTGELFF.

Note on this clone: This specimen includes other DNA sequences encoding the same CDR3. V usage is TRBV18 and J usage is TRBJ1-1; D gene unclear. The CDR3 contains 13 residues. Germline CDR1 reads KGHSH; CDR2 reads LQKENI. Trimming stripped 0 bases from V and 0 bases from J, with 2 bases between. The CDR3 sequence: CASSPPMNTEAFF. The CDR3 coding sequence is TGTGCCAGCTCACCACCTATGAACACTGAAGCTTTCTTT.

The gene calls are TRBV21-1 and TRBJ1-1; the DNA was not compared with TRBD1, the D call given in the table. TRBV21-1 counts as a pseudogene. The CDR3 spans 18 residues. The DNA of the CDR3 is TGTGCCAGCAGAAGGGCATATAGTACAGGCCAGAAGAACACTGAAGCTTTCTTT. Translated: CASRRAYSTGQKNTEAFF.

J is TRBJ2-7 and V is TRBV10-3; 9 bases are a match to TRBD2. The ends lost 2 bases at V and 5 bases at J; junction bases unmatched: 7. Germline values: CDR1 ENHRY, CDR2 SYGVKD. The CDR3 contains 15 residues. The CDR3 loop is CAISEGRSSGDEQYF. Here the CDR3 DNA reads TGTGCCATCAGTGAGGGGCGGTCTAGCGGGGACGAGCAGTACTTC.

A single count supports this clone. The chain has TRBV9 and TRBJ2-7, with TRBD1 matching over 10 bases. The CDR3 loop spans 14 amino acids. Germline CDR1 reads SGDLS; CDR2 reads YYNGEE. V shed 4 bases, J shed 9 bases, and the junction held 10 bases outside the gene matches. The CDR3 region has the DNA TGTGCCAGCAGCCCTAGAGGGGACAGGGGTTGGCAGTACTTC. Protein product: CASSPRGDRGWQYF.

The V call is TRBV6-5, the J call TRBJ2-7, with TRBD2 matching over 10 bases. Per germline, CDR1 MNHEY and CDR2 SVGAGI. The CDR3 length is 16 residues. The V and J ends lost 4 bases and 5 bases, in that order; junction bases with no gene match: 11. The CDR3 protein is CASSFGVPGLANEQYF. CDR3 DNA: TGTGCCAGCAGTTTCGGGGTACCGGGACTAGCGAACGAGCAGTACTTC.

Here the CDR3 DNA reads TGTGCCAGTACGGGACAGCTACCCTGGGCGCCCCAGCATTTT. Translation: CASTGQLPWAPQHF. This sequence joins TRBV19 and TRBJ1-5; TRBD1 aligns across 7 bases. The CDR3 totals 14 residues. CDR1 is LNHDA and CDR2 is SQIVND in the germline V gene (reference sequence). V shed 7 bases and J 9 bases; nucleotides not matched to a gene: 12. Supplemented by reference TRBV19 and TRBJ1-5, the full variable domain reads DGGITQSPKYLFRKEGQNVTLSCEQNLNHDAMYWYRQDPGQGLRLIYYSQIVNDFQKGDIAEGYSVSREKKESFPLTVTSAQKNPTAFYLCASTGQLPWAPQHFGDGTRLSIL.

The genes are TRBV5-6 and TRBJ2-5; unclear D gene. The CDR3 runs to 12 residues. The V and J ends lost 4 bases and 4 bases respectively, with 8 bases between them. CDR1 is SGHDT, CDR2 YYEEEE, per germline. CDR3 region: CASSLMGETQYF. CDR3 bases: TGTGCCAGCAGCCTAATGGGAGAGACCCAGTACTTC. The full variable domain, in which reference TRBV5-6 and TRBJ2-5 provide the parts outside the CDR3, is DAGVTQSPTHLIKTRGQQVTLRCSPKSGHDTVSWYQQALGQGPQFIFQYYEEEERQRGNFPDRFSGHQFPNYSSELNVNALLLGDSALYLCASSLMGETQYFGPGTRLLVL.